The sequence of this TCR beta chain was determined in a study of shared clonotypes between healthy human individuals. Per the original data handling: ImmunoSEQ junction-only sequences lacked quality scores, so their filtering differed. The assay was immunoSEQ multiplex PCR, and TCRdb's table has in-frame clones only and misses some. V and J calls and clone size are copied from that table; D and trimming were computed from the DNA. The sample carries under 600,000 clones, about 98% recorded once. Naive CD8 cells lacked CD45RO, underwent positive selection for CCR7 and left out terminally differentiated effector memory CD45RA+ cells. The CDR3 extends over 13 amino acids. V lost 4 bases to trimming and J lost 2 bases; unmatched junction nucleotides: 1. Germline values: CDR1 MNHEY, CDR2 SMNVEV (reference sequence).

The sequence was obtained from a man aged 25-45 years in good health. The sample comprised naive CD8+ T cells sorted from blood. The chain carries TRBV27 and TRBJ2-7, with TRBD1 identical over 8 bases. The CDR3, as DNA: TGTGCCAGCAGTTGGACAGGGCCCTACGAGCAGTACTTC. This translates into CASSWTGPYEQYF.